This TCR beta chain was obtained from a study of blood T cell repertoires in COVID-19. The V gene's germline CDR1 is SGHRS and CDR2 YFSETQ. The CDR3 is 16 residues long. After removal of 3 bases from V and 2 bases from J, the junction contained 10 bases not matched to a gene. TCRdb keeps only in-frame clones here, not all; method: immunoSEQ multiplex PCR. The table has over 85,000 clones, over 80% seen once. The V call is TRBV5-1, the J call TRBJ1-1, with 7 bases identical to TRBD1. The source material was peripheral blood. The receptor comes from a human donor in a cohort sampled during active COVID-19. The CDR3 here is CASSSGGQEGNTEAFF. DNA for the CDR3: TGCGCCAGCAGCTCCGGAGGACAGGAGGGAAACACTGAAGCTTTCTTT.